The TCR beta chain under discussion was sequenced for a study of blood T cell repertoires in COVID-19. The overall study: Sites across the United States, Italy and Spain contributed samples from acute and convalescent COVID-19. In each case, the material was cDNA or gDNA derived from T cells, B-cell-depleted T cells, or PBMCs.

Per the authors' pipeline: Estimates of nucleated cell counts were drawn from the amplification of reference gene primers. Assay used: immunoSEQ multiplex PCR; TCRdb lists only in-frame clones, some missing. From that table come the V and J calls and clone size; the DNA was used to work out D and trimming. The sample has about 150,000 clones, 85% to 90% seen once. The CDR3 is 14 residues long. V was clipped by 7 bases and J by 5 bases; unmatched bases: 9. Per germline, CDR1 SNHLY and CDR2 FYNNEI. Material for sequencing was peripheral blood. The chain combines TRBV2 with TRBJ2-3; 7 positions agree with TRBD1. The clonotype was recovered from a woman in her forties with acute or convalescent COVID-19. CDR3 in DNA: TGTGCCAGCAAAAGGGGGCAGATTCTAGATACGCAGTATTTT. It codes for CASKRGQILDTQYF.